The 21 T cell receptor beta chains presented below share a single source sample, sequenced in a study of CXCR3-negative and CXCR3-positive naive CD8 T cells. TRB cDNA libraries were made by UMI-labeled 5' RACE. No DNA is given; TCRdb re-called the 5' RACE reads and lists each CDR3 protein once. The sample table sets out roughly 89,000 distinct CDR3 sequences. The sequenced material came from naive CXCR3- CD8+ T cells from blood. Described subset: CD45RO-CCR7+CD27+CD95- naive CD8+ T cells lacking CXCR3 (TNR3-). These receptors came from a human donor in good health. Some clones in this sample may be carry-over from other donors' samples.

The rearrangement joins TRBV7-9 to TRBJ2-7; the TCRdb call, TRBD1, lacks DNA for checking. The CDR3 sequence is 16 residues long. Germline values: CDR1 SEHNR, CDR2 FQNEAQ (reference sequence). This CDR3 is CASSPVQGQGVDEQYF.

The chain combines TRBV11-2 with TRBJ2-1; no DNA is available, so the TRBD2 call from TCRdb remains unchecked. This CDR3 contains 17 residues. The germline gives CDR1 SGHAT, CDR2 FQNNGV. The CDR3 sequence is CASSLALVGAGNKGQFF. Full variable domain (rest looked up from reference TRBV11-2 and TRBJ2-1): EAGVAQSPRYKIIEKRQSVAFWCNPISGHATLYWYQQILGQGPKLLIQFQNNGVVDDSQLPKDRFSAERLKGVDSTLKIQPAKLEDSAVYLCASSLALVGAGNKGQFFGPGTRLTVL.

The chain recombines TRBV5-1 with TRBJ2-1; the TRBD1 assignment by TCRdb is unverifiable without DNA. The CDR3 spans 15 residues. Germline CDR1 reads SGHRS; CDR2 reads YFSETQ. The CDR3 region is CASSFVDRGYDEQFF.

The chain joins TRBV7-2 to TRBJ2-1. The CDR3 runs to 15 residues. Germline CDR1 and CDR2: SGHTA and FQGNSA. The CDR3 region is CASSLAESSYNEQFF.

The V gene is TRBV7-8, the J gene TRBJ2-4. Germline assignment: CDR1 SGHVS and CDR2 FQNEAQ. This CDR3 is built from 16 residues. The CDR3 protein is CASSSHIWAAKNIQYF.

The chain recombines TRBV12-3 or TRBV12-4 with TRBJ2-7; the TRBD1 assignment by TCRdb is unverifiable without DNA. This CDR3 is 15 amino acids long. The CDR3 loop is CASSLPGQGAGEQYF.

The genes are TRBV29-1 and TRBJ1-1. The CDR3 covers 13 residues. CDR1 is SQVTM and CDR2 is ANQGSEA in the germline V gene. CDR3 sequence: CSVEGGLGTEAFF.

The chain uses TRBV12-3 or TRBV12-4 and TRBJ1-1; TCRdb's D gene call, TRBD1, goes unchecked for lack of DNA. The CDR3 sequence is 18 residues long. CDR3 in amino acids: CASKAIWGTGGRGTEAFF.

This sequence joins TRBV28 and TRBJ2-3. Germline CDR1 MDHEN, CDR2 SYDVKM. The CDR3 spans 14 residues. The CDR3 loop is CASSLAVHTDTQYF.

The V call is TRBV23-1, the J call TRBJ2-7; TCRdb proposes TRBD1, but this gene call is untestable without DNA. TRBV23-1 is an ORF; its function is uncertain. The CDR3 loop spans 13 amino acids. CDR3 residues: CARGQGKTYEQYF.

The chain couples TRBV7-2 to TRBJ2-7; checking the TCRdb D call of TRBD2 is not possible without DNA. The V gene's germline CDR1 is SGHTA and CDR2 FQGNSA. This CDR3 region has 16 residues. The CDR3 here is CASSAGLAGGFYEQYF. Combining the CDR3 with reference TRBV7-2 and TRBJ2-7 gives the whole variable domain GAGVSQSPSNKVTEKGKDVELRCDPISGHTALYWYRQSLGQGLEFLIYFQGNSAPDKSGLPSDRFSAERTGGSVSTLTIQRTQQEDSAVYLCASSAGLAGGFYEQYFGPGTRLTVT.

J is TRBJ2-1 and V is TRBV20-1; with no DNA, the TCRdb D assignment of TRBD2 cannot be verified. Germline loops: CDR1 DFQATT, CDR2 SNEGSKA (reference sequence). This CDR3 comprises 16 residues. The CDR3: CSARDRASIFDNEQFF.

The V and J genes are TRBV6-6 and TRBJ2-7; TCRdb names TRBD1, which stays unverified in the absence of DNA. The V gene's germline CDR1 is MNHNY and CDR2 SVGAGI (reference sequence). CDR3 length equals 14 residues. The CDR3 loop is CASRGQGTAYEQYF.

This chain links TRBV11-2 with TRBJ2-5; TCRdb names TRBD2, which stays unverified in the absence of DNA. The CDR3 extends over 17 amino acids. In germline, CDR1 is SGHAT, CDR2 FQNNGV. CDR3 protein: CASSPGLAELYQETRYF. The complete variable domain, with remaining parts taken from reference TRBV11-2 and TRBJ2-5, reads EAGVAQSPRYKIIEKRQSVAFWCNPISGHATLYWYQQILGQGPKLLIQFQNNGVVDDSQLPKDRFSAERLKGVDSTLKIQPAKLEDSAVYLCASSPGLAELYQETRYFGPGTRLLVL.

The rearrangement uses TRBV2 and TRBJ2-7; no DNA is available, so the TRBD1 call from TCRdb remains unchecked. Germline CDR1 reads SNHLY; CDR2 reads FYNNEI. CDR3 length: 15 residues. CDR3 sequence: CASSEDRGTIYEQYF. The full variable domain, with the rest looked up from reference TRBV2 and TRBJ2-7, is EPEVTQTPSHQVTQMGQEVILRCVPISNHLYFYWYRQILGQKVEFLVSFYNNEISEKSEIFDDQFSVERPDGSNFTLKIRSTKLEDSAMYFCASSEDRGTIYEQYFGPGTRLTVT.

The chain uses TRBV6-5 and TRBJ2-5; the D call from TCRdb, TRBD2, cannot be confirmed without DNA. The CDR3 contains 15 residues. In germline, CDR1 is MNHEY, CDR2 SVGAGI. CDR3 in amino acids: CASSPRSRAQETQYF.

The chain couples TRBV10-3 to TRBJ2-1; TCRdb lists TRBD2, though no DNA is available to test this call. Germline lookup yields CDR1 ENHRY and CDR2 SYGVKD. This CDR3 spans 15 amino acids. The CDR3 protein is CAISESTSGGNEQFF.

The genes are TRBV28 and TRBJ2-1; TCRdb gives TRBD2 as the D gene, but with no DNA this cannot be confirmed. This CDR3 has 17 residues. Per the germline V gene, CDR1 is MDHEN and CDR2 is SYDVKM. The CDR3 sequence: CASSSWTSGIYYNEQFF.

V usage is TRBV28 and J usage is TRBJ2-7; TCRdb designates TRBD1, a call that cannot be tested without DNA. Per the germline V gene, CDR1 is MDHEN and CDR2 is SYDVKM. CDR3 length: 15 residues. CDR3 sequence reads: CASSIPGQVSYEQYF.

The chain joins TRBV2 to TRBJ1-5. The CDR3 has 15 amino acids. CDR1 SNHLY and CDR2 FYNNEI come from the germline V gene. The CDR3 loop is CASSEEGMGNQPQHF.

This sequence joins TRBV20-1 and TRBJ2-7. Germline V gene lookup returns CDR1 DFQATT and CDR2 SNEGSKA (reference sequence). This CDR3 is built from 14 residues. CDR3 amino acids: CSATKRGSSYEQYF.